The rows below give T cell receptor beta chains drawn from one sample of a study of shared clonotypes between healthy human individuals. The protocol was immunoSEQ multiplex PCR, while the TCRdb copy is restricted to in-frame clones and leaves out a portion. This sample has approximately 940,000 clones, with 70% to 85% found just once. Sequenced material: memory CD4+ T cells sorted from blood. These receptors all come from a young man in good health. CDR3s include the opening cysteine and the closing phenylalanine or tryptophan. Each record gives: V gene, D gene, clone size, J gene, CDR3 DNA, CDR3 protein. D genes are given only for firm matches. Clone size is shown for a subset of rows, as once, few, many or a class of expanded clone.

v_call: TRBV10-2
d_call: .
clone_size: few
j_call: TRBJ2-2
cdr3_nt: TGCGCCAGCAGTCCGGGTGAGGCTGGGACCGGGGAGCTGTTTTTT
cdr3_aa: CASSPGEAGTGELFF

v_call: TRBV5-6
d_call: .
clone_size: once
j_call: TRBJ2-7
cdr3_nt: TGTGCCAGCACCTCAAGAAAGTCTGGGAGCTACGAGCAGTACTTC
cdr3_aa: CASTSRKSGSYEQYF

v_call: TRBV18
d_call: TRBD2
clone_size: .
j_call: TRBJ2-7
cdr3_nt: TGTGCCAGCTCACCCGGACTAGCGGGAGATAGGGAGCAGTACTTC
cdr3_aa: CASSPGLAGDREQYF

v_call: TRBV6-6
d_call: TRBD1
clone_size: .
j_call: TRBJ1-1
cdr3_nt: TGTGCCAGCAGTTACTCGAACAGGGGTGGGAACACTGAAGCTTTCTTT
cdr3_aa: CASSYSNRGGNTEAFF

v_call: TRBV7-6
d_call: .
clone_size: .
j_call: TRBJ2-1
cdr3_nt: TGTGCCAGCAGTTCGTCACAGCGGAACGACAATGAGCAGTTCTTC
cdr3_aa: CASSSSQRNDNEQFF

v_call: TRBV6-1
d_call: .
clone_size: .
j_call: TRBJ2-7
cdr3_nt: TGTGCCAGCAGTGTGTACCCGGGACTCGGGGACGAGCAGTACTTC
cdr3_aa: CASSVYPGLGDEQYF

v_call: TRBV7-2
d_call: .
clone_size: many
j_call: TRBJ1-4
cdr3_nt: TGTGCCAGCAGCTTAGCGGGAGGGGCGGAATGGGAAAAACTGTTTTTT
cdr3_aa: CASSLAGGAEWEKLFF

v_call: TRBV6-1
d_call: .
clone_size: few
j_call: TRBJ1-1
cdr3_nt: TGTGCCAGCATCGCTGACCGCTACACTGAAGCTTTCTTT
cdr3_aa: CASIADRYTEAFF

v_call: TRBV7-2
d_call: .
clone_size: .
j_call: TRBJ2-7
cdr3_nt: TGTGCCAGCAGCTTGGAGGTTAGCCACGAGCAGTACTTC
cdr3_aa: CASSLEVSHEQYF

v_call: TRBV9
d_call: .
clone_size: once
j_call: TRBJ2-5
cdr3_nt: TGTGCCAGCAGCGTAGGATACGGTGGGGGAGGGGGAGAGACCCAGTACTTC
cdr3_aa: CASSVGYGGGGGETQYF

v_call: TRBV11-3
d_call: TRBD1
clone_size: .
j_call: TRBJ2-1
cdr3_nt: TGTGCCAGCAGCTTAGGCAGGGGGCGAGACAATGAGCAGTTCTTC
cdr3_aa: CASSLGRGRDNEQFF

v_call: TRBV30
d_call: TRBD1
clone_size: few
j_call: TRBJ1-1
cdr3_nt: TGTGCCTGGAAAGGACAGGGGACTGAAGCTTTCTTT
cdr3_aa: CAWKGQGTEAFF

v_call: TRBV2
d_call: .
clone_size: .
j_call: TRBJ2-5
cdr3_nt: TGTGCCAGCAGTGAAGGCAGGTACCAAGAGACCCAGTACTTC
cdr3_aa: CASSEGRYQETQYF

v_call: TRBV30
d_call: TRBD1
clone_size: few
j_call: TRBJ2-3
cdr3_nt: TGTGCCTGCCGGGACAGGGGGACAGATACGCAGTATTTT
cdr3_aa: CACRDRGTDTQYF

v_call: TRBV29-1
d_call: .
clone_size: .
j_call: TRBJ2-3
cdr3_nt: TGCAGCGTTGGGGGTAGGGACTCCGATACGCAGTATTTT
cdr3_aa: CSVGGRDSDTQYF

v_call: TRBV10-3
d_call: TRBD1
clone_size: .
j_call: TRBJ1-2
cdr3_nt: TGTGCCATCACGGCGACAGGGGGCTCTGGCTACACCTTC
cdr3_aa: CAITATGGSGYTF

v_call: TRBV5-1
d_call: .
clone_size: .
j_call: TRBJ2-5
cdr3_nt: TGCGCCAGCAGCCCTGGGATCGAGGGAGAGACCCAGTACTTC
cdr3_aa: CASSPGIEGETQYF

v_call: TRBV10-2
d_call: TRBD1
clone_size: .
j_call: TRBJ2-1
cdr3_nt: TGCGCCAGCAGTGATTGGGGACAGTCAAATGAGCAGTTCTTC
cdr3_aa: CASSDWGQSNEQFF

v_call: TRBV7-9
d_call: .
clone_size: .
j_call: TRBJ2-4
cdr3_nt: TGTGCCAGCAGCTTAGAGGGTTCCCCCAAAAACATTCAGTACTTC
cdr3_aa: CASSLEGSPKNIQYF

v_call: TRBV9
d_call: .
clone_size: .
j_call: TRBJ2-2
cdr3_nt: TGTGCCAGCAGCGTAGTTGGTGGTGTAGGGACCGGGGAGCTGTTTTTT
cdr3_aa: CASSVVGGVGTGELFF

v_call: TRBV10-3
d_call: .
clone_size: once
j_call: TRBJ2-1
cdr3_nt: TGTGCCATCAGAAAAGGGAATACATACAATGAGCAGTTCTTC
cdr3_aa: CAIRKGNTYNEQFF

v_call: TRBV10-3
d_call: .
clone_size: .
j_call: TRBJ1-1
cdr3_nt: TGTGCCATCAGCTCGATCCAGAATGAAGCTTTCTTT
cdr3_aa: CAISSIQNEAFF

v_call: TRBV11-3
d_call: .
clone_size: .
j_call: TRBJ2-3
cdr3_nt: TGTGCCAGCAGCTTGGGTTCTAGCACAGATACGCAGTATTTT
cdr3_aa: CASSLGSSTDTQYF

v_call: TRBV27
d_call: .
clone_size: few
j_call: TRBJ1-1
cdr3_nt: TGTGCCAGCATTCCCCGGGGAGGGGAGGCTGAAGCTTTCTTT
cdr3_aa: CASIPRGGEAEAFF

v_call: TRBV30
d_call: .
clone_size: .
j_call: TRBJ2-6
cdr3_nt: TGTGCCTGGAGTGTACGCAAGACAGGTGGTCTTCCTGGGGCCAACGTCCTGACTTTC
cdr3_aa: CAWSVRKTGGLPGANVLTF

v_call: TRBV14
d_call: .
clone_size: .
j_call: TRBJ1-1
cdr3_nt: TGTGCCAGCAGCCAAGATGGGGGACGGTGGGCTGAAGCTTTCTTT
cdr3_aa: CASSQDGGRWAEAFF

v_call: TRBV4-1
d_call: .
clone_size: .
j_call: TRBJ1-2
cdr3_nt: TGCGCCAGCAGCCATATCAATATCCCGCAGGGGAACTATGGCTACACCTTC
cdr3_aa: CASSHINIPQGNYGYTF

v_call: TRBV30
d_call: .
clone_size: .
j_call: TRBJ2-5
cdr3_nt: TGTGCCTGGAGCCCCCAGGATCGGACCCAGTACTTC
cdr3_aa: CAWSPQDRTQYF

v_call: TRBV5-1
d_call: TRBD1
clone_size: .
j_call: TRBJ1-2
cdr3_nt: TGCGCCAGCAGCTTCGGACAGGGGGGCTATGGCTACACCTTC
cdr3_aa: CASSFGQGGYGYTF

v_call: TRBV7-2
d_call: TRBD1
clone_size: .
j_call: TRBJ2-7
cdr3_nt: TGTGCCAGCAGCTTAGGGACAGGGTTCTACGAGCAGTACTTC
cdr3_aa: CASSLGTGFYEQYF

v_call: TRBV30
d_call: .
clone_size: .
j_call: TRBJ2-2
cdr3_nt: TGTGCCTGGAGAGCTGGGCCCGGGGAGCTGTTTTTT
cdr3_aa: CAWRAGPGELFF